A selection of T cell receptor beta chains follows, all from one sample in a study of a mutant IDH1 vaccine in newly diagnosed glioma. Sequenced by immunoSEQ multiplex PCR; TCRdb stores in-frame clones only, minus some. The sample lists approximately 31,000 clones, about four fifths occurring once. Their antigens are not known. The material was PBMCs, obtained from a glioma patient whose treatment included an IDH1 peptide vaccine. These receptors all come from a man between 40 and 49 years old with glioma. Some clones in this sample may be carry-over from other donors' samples. Each CDR3 is given with its conserved first and last residue. Each record gives: CDR3 length, J gene, clone size, D gene, V gene, CDR3 DNA, CDR3 protein. D genes are given only for firm matches. Size is stated for part of the rows, as once, few or many counts, or as a class when the clone is expanded.

>15|TRBJ1-5|.|TRBD1|TRBV15
TGTGCCACCAGCCACCGAACAGGGGGCGGACAGCCCCAGCATTTT
CATSHRTGGGQPQHF
>15|TRBJ1-4|.|.|TRBV9
TGTGCCAGCAGCGTAGGCGGGGATAGTATTGAAAAACTGTTTTTT
CASSVGGDSIEKLFF
>15|TRBJ2-6|.|.|TRBV5-1
TGCGCCAGCAGCTTGCGGCCCTCTGGGGCCAACGTCCTGACTTTC
CASSLRPSGANVLTF
>16|TRBJ2-3|.|.|TRBV4-1
TGCGCCAGCAGCCAAGTCAACCTAATTAGCACAGATACGCAGTATTTT
CASSQVNLISTDTQYF
>16|TRBJ1-1|.|TRBD1|TRBV6-5
TGTGCCAGCAGTTACTTACCGGGACAGGGCCTCACTGAAGCTTTCTTT
CASSYLPGQGLTEAFF
>15|TRBJ1-1|.|.|TRBV7-8
TGTGCCAGCAGGGTCATTCCGAACAGGGACACTGAAGCTTTCTTT
CASRVIPNRDTEAFF
>14|TRBJ2-2|.|.|TRBV5-4
TGTGCCAGCAGCCCTGAGGCTAACACCGGGGAGCTGTTTTTT
CASSPEANTGELFF
>15|TRBJ1-1|once|.|TRBV5-1
TGCGCCAGCAGCATCTCGACGGTTATGAACACTGAAGCTTTCTTT
CASSISTVMNTEAFF
>13|TRBJ1-5|few|.|TRBV2
TGTGCCAGTCAGGACGCGGGCAATCAGCCCCAGCATTTT
CASQDAGNQPQHF
>15|TRBJ2-3|once|.|TRBV7-9
TGTGCCAGCAGAGCTGGCAGTAGTGGCACAGATACGCAGTATTTT
CASRAGSSGTDTQYF
>15|TRBJ2-7|.|.|TRBV6-1
TGTGCCAGCAGTGATATGTGGTCCCAGGGTTACGAGCAGTACTTC
CASSDMWSQGYEQYF
>15|TRBJ2-5|.|.|TRBV11-2
TGTGCCAGCAGCTCCCGCTTGACCTGGGGGGAGACCCAGTACTTC
CASSSRLTWGETQYF